These 27 T cell receptor beta chains share one sample of origin, sequenced in a study of shared clonotypes between healthy human individuals (TCRdb year 2020). Receptor amplification or capture employed the immunoSEQ multiplex PCR assay. TCRdb re-hosts the immuneACCESS table, in-frame sequences only. Its copies lack some clones; in the studies checked, an unresolved V gene accounts for under half of them, and the cause for the rest is not known. This sample is represented by over 2 million clones; 90% to 95% of them were singletons. Clones ranked in the top ten supply 0.1% to 0.15% of the sample. The sample consisted of naive CD4+ T cells sorted from blood. What this sample's cell subset or site label stands for: CD45RA+ positively selected. These receptors all come from a man younger than 35 in good health.

The chain couples TRBV7-8 to TRBJ1-1; D possibly corresponds to TRBD1 (5 bases). Germline lookup yields CDR1 SGHVS and CDR2 FQNEAQ. This CDR3 comprises 12 residues. V lost 5 bases and J lost 6, with 10 bases in between. CDR3 bases: TGTGCCAGCAGCCTCCCGGGGGCTGAAGCTTTCTTT. This encodes CASSLPGAEAFF.

This sequence joins TRBV7-2 and TRBJ2-1; 10 bases align to TRBD2. The CDR3 is 17 residues long. V shed 1 base, J shed 3 bases, and the junction held 6 bases outside the gene matches. CDR1 and CDR2 from the germline V gene are SGHTA and FQGNSA. The CDR3 DNA is TGTGCCAGCAGCTTAGTGCGGCTAGCGGGGGACTACAATGAGCAGTTCTTC. Translating gives CASSLVRLAGDYNEQFF.

This chain joins TRBV21-1 and TRBJ2-7; the table's D call TRBD1 went unverified against the DNA. TRBV21-1 is recorded as a pseudogene. The CDR3 contains 13 residues. CDR3 region: CASSKSPSVEQYF. CDR3 in DNA: TGTGCCAGCAGCAAATCCCCCTCAGTGGAGCAGTACTTC.

For this clone: This same CDR3 is encoded by further DNA sequences in the sample. The chain links TRBV19 to TRBJ1-5; D not resolved. The V gene lost 3 bases and the J gene lost 6 bases, with 6 bases spanning the gap. This CDR3 comprises 12 residues. Per germline, CDR1 LNHDA and CDR2 SQIVND (reference sequence). CDR3 protein: CASSIGSQPQHF. The CDR3 nucleotides read TGTGCCAGTAGTATCGGGAGTCAGCCCCAGCATTTT. Full variable domain (rest looked up from reference TRBV19 and TRBJ1-5): DGGITQSPKYLFRKEGQNVTLSCEQNLNHDAMYWYRQDPGQGLRLIYYSQIVNDFQKGDIAEGYSVSREKKESFPLTVTSAQKNPTAFYLCASSIGSQPQHFGDGTRLSIL.

The rearrangement links TRBV28 to TRBJ1-4; tentative D call: TRBD1 (5 bases). V lost 3 bases and J lost 8, with 16 bases in between. This CDR3 region has 15 residues. Looked up from germline, CDR1 is MDHEN and CDR2 is SYDVKM. CDR3 sequence (DNA): TGTGCCAGCAGTTTTATGACCCCGGGGGGAGAAAAACTGTTTTTT. This encodes CASSFMTPGGEKLFF.

This chain connects TRBV5-4 to TRBJ1-3, with D possibly matching TRBD1 (5 bases). CDR1 and CDR2 (germline): SGHNT, YYREEE (reference sequence). CDR3 length equals 16 residues. Trimming pared 1 base from V and 2 bases from J, leaving 13 bases between. CDR3 in amino acids: CASSLNSGVAGNTIYF. CDR3 DNA: TGTGCCAGCAGCTTGAATTCGGGGGTAGCTGGAAACACCATATATTTT.

The gene calls are TRBV6-4 and TRBJ2-7; D unclear. Germline CDR1 reads MRHNA; CDR2 reads SNTAGT. This CDR3 has 13 amino acids. Trimming pared 5 bases from V and 0 bases from J, leaving 8 bases between. The DNA of the CDR3 is TGTGCCAGCAGTCCGACGGCCTCCTACGAGCAGTACTTC. Its protein is CASSPTASYEQYF.

The gene calls are TRBV28 and TRBJ2-7, with 9 bases that match TRBD1. The CDR3 is made up of 16 amino acids. Trimming took 4 bases from V and 4 from J; bases not matched to a gene: 11. The germline V gene encodes CDR1 MDHEN and CDR2 SYDVKM. CDR3 DNA: TGTGCCAGCAGTTACAGACAGGGGGTTACCCTTTACGAGCAGTACTTC. This codes for CASSYRQGVTLYEQYF.

The V gene is TRBV28, the J gene TRBJ1-2; D possibly corresponds to TRBD1 (5 bases). The CDR3 spans 13 residues. Trimming shortened V by 2 bases and J by 4 bases, and 8 bases separated the two germline ends. Germline CDR1 and CDR2: MDHEN and SYDVKM. DNA of the CDR3: TGTGCCAGCAGTTTAGGGGCCCTCTATGGCTACACCTTC. Its translation: CASSLGALYGYTF.

This clone was found once. Other nucleotide sequences in the sample specify the same CDR3. CDR3 residues: CASSPGTGGSYGYTF. CDR3 coding DNA: TGTGCCAGCAGTCCAGGGACAGGGGGATCCTATGGCTACACCTTC. The rearrangement joins TRBV27 to TRBJ1-2; TRBD1 matches at 11 bases. Germline lookup yields CDR1 MNHEY and CDR2 SMNVEV (reference sequence). Trimming took 5 bases from V and 4 from J; bases not matched to a gene: 6. The CDR3 has 15 amino acids.

This chain links TRBV25-1 with TRBJ2-3; D remains ambiguous. CDR1 is MGHDK, CDR2 SYGVNS, per germline. The V end lost 8 bases, the J end lost 1 base, and 7 bases lay between the germline ends. There are 12 residues in the CDR3. The CDR3 nucleotides are TGTGCCAGCGCTTGGGGCACAGATACGCAGTATTTT. Protein product: CASAWGTDTQYF.

The rearrangement joins TRBV9 to TRBJ2-2; D uncertain. Trimming took off 1 base at V and 0 bases at J, with 10 bases between the two ends. Germline V gene data show CDR1 as SGDLS and CDR2 as YYNGEE. The length of the CDR3 is 16 residues. The CDR3 DNA reads TGTGCCAGCAGCGTATTCTCGGCAACGAACACCGGGGAGCTGTTTTTT. Amino acids: CASSVFSATNTGELFF.

CDR3 in DNA: TGCGCCAGCAGTGAGTTGCGGGACCAGTTCTTC. Translation: CASSELRDQFF. The V gene is TRBV10-2, the J gene TRBJ2-1; weak D call: TRBD2 (6 bases). The CDR3 loop spans 11 amino acids. The germline CDR1 and CDR2 sequences are WSHSY and SAAADI. V was shortened by 1 base and J by 13 bases, with 8 bases between the two germline ends.

In the case of this clone: No conserved phenylalanine or tryptophan is present at the end of the CDR3, so a read error is the likely explanation. The limits of the CDR3 on the DNA are not certain, so only TCRdb's listed CDR3 is given. The chain uses TRBV28 and TRBJ2-7; the table assigns TRBD1, which was not confirmed against the DNA. Germline assignment: CDR1 MDHEN and CDR2 SYDVKM. From its first to its last residue, the CDR3 has 13 amino acids. The CDR3: CASSFARDRVFYL.

V is TRBV6-1 and J is TRBJ2-3, with TRBD2 matching over 11 bases. This CDR3 region has 15 residues. J was trimmed by 4 bases and V by 5 bases; bases with no gene match: 5. CDR1 is MNHNS and CDR2 is SASEGT in the germline V gene. DNA for the CDR3: TGTGCCAGCAGTAATAGCGGGAGGGCGGCAGATACGCAGTATTTT. Translating it yields CASSNSGRAADTQYF.

The gene calls are TRBV4-2 and TRBJ2-1; D may be TRBD1 (6 bases). Looked up from germline, CDR1 is LGHNA and CDR2 is YNFKEQ. There are 16 residues in the CDR3. Between the trimmed V and J ends, which lost 0 bases and 0 bases, there was a span of 9 bases. The CDR3 sequence: CASSQEGRGSYNEQFF. The CDR3 DNA follows: TGTGCCAGCAGCCAAGAGGGCAGGGGCTCCTACAATGAGCAGTTCTTC.

This chain connects TRBV6-1 to TRBJ1-6, with TRBD1 as a possible D gene (5 bases). V was clipped by 5 bases and J by 9 bases, with 14 bases between them. Germline loops: CDR1 MNHNS, CDR2 SASEGT. The CDR3 sequence is 14 residues long. The DNA of the CDR3 is TGTGCCAGCAGTCCCGACAGCCGGGGTTCACCCCTCCACTTT. Its translation: CASSPDSRGSPLHF.

V gene TRBV5-1 combines with J gene TRBJ2-1; tentatively, D is TRBD1 (6 bases). Per the germline V gene, CDR1 is SGHRS and CDR2 is YFSETQ. With 2 bases removed from V and 6 bases from J, the gap between germline ends came to 12 bases. This CDR3 comprises 14 residues. The CDR3 sequence is CASSFDRRGNEQFF. The CDR3 coding sequence is TGCGCCAGCAGCTTCGACAGGAGAGGCAATGAGCAGTTCTTC.

J is TRBJ2-7 and V is TRBV10-1; D not resolved. The CDR3 runs 15 residues. V shed 2 bases and J shed 2 bases, with 13 bases lying between them. Germline-derived CDR1 and CDR2 are WNHNN and SYGVQD (reference sequence). The CDR3 loop reads CASSEGRPDTYEQYF. The CDR3 nucleotides read TGCGCCAGCAGTGAGGGGCGACCGGATACCTACGAGCAGTACTTC.

V usage is TRBV2 and J usage is TRBJ1-4; TRBD1 aligns across 7 bases. CDR3 size: 14 residues. J was trimmed by 4 bases and V by 5 bases; bases with no gene match: 4. Germline CDR1 is SNHLY and CDR2 is FYNNEI. CDR3 sequence (DNA): TGTGCCAGCAGTACAGGGGCGGATAATGAAAAACTGTTTTTT. Translated, it gives CASSTGADNEKLFF.

The chain couples TRBV5-1 to TRBJ2-5, with D perhaps matching TRBD1 (8 bases). The CDR3 spans 17 residues. Trimming removed 3 bases from V and 6 bases from J, with 24 bases in between. Germline assignment: CDR1 SGHRS and CDR2 YFSETQ. The CDR3 sequence is CASSSDPDREGRKTQYF. CDR3 nucleotide sequence: TGCGCCAGCAGCTCGGACCCGGACAGGGAGGGAAGGAAGACCCAGTACTTC.

The chain employs TRBV28 and TRBJ1-2, with no clear D. Germline CDR1 and CDR2: MDHEN and SYDVKM. There are 13 residues in the CDR3. The germline V and J ends were trimmed by 3 bases and 2 bases, with 7 bases remaining between them. The CDR3 DNA reads as TGTGCCAGCAGTTTTGCCTGGAACTATGGCTACACCTTC. It is translated as CASSFAWNYGYTF.

The chain carries TRBV30 and TRBJ2-5, with 8 bases aligning to TRBD1. Germline loops: CDR1 GTSNPN, CDR2 SVGIG (reference sequence). J gave up 2 bases and V 3 bases, and 11 bases lay outside the gene matches. The CDR3 totals 16 residues. Here the CDR3 reads CAWRSGTGGQQETQYF. The CDR3 DNA follows: TGTGCCTGGAGGTCCGGGACAGGTGGCCAACAAGAGACCCAGTACTTC.

This clone is a singleton in its sample. The chain carries TRBV2 and TRBJ1-5; no reliable D call. Trimming removed 7 bases from V and 5 bases from J, with 12 bases in between. Germline CDR1 is SNHLY and CDR2 is FYNNEI. The CDR3 sequence is 13 residues long. The CDR3 here is CASMRWADQPQHF. The CDR3 DNA reads TGTGCCAGCATGCGATGGGCCGATCAGCCCCAGCATTTT.

Only a few counts were recorded for this clone. V and J are TRBV18 and TRBJ1-5; D not certain. The CDR3 loop spans 16 amino acids. V was clipped by 2 bases and J by 4 bases, with 15 bases between them. Germline values: CDR1 KGHSH, CDR2 LQKENI. The CDR3: CASSPSMSANNQPQHF. The CDR3 DNA reads as TGTGCCAGCTCACCATCCATGTCAGCAAATAATCAGCCCCAGCATTTT.

The chain is built from TRBV7-8 and TRBJ2-2, with no clear D. V lost 2 bases and J 3 bases, leaving 7 bases between the germline ends. CDR3 size: 14 residues. Germline-derived CDR1 and CDR2 are SGHVS and FQNEAQ. CDR3 sequence: CASSLQADTGELFF. CDR3 DNA: TGTGCCAGCAGCTTACAAGCTGACACCGGGGAGCTGTTTTTT.

In regard to this clone: Other DNA sequences in this sample translate to the same CDR3. The J gene is TRBJ2-7, the V gene TRBV18, with TRBD2 matching over 10 bases. CDR1 is KGHSH and CDR2 is LQKENI in the germline V gene. V trimming: 3 bases; J trimming: 0 bases; junction bases outside the gene matches: 2. The CDR3 spans 15 residues. CDR3 nucleotide sequence: TGTGCCAGCTCACCGACTAGCGGGTCCTCCTACGAGCAGTACTTC. Translating gives CASSPTSGSSYEQYF.